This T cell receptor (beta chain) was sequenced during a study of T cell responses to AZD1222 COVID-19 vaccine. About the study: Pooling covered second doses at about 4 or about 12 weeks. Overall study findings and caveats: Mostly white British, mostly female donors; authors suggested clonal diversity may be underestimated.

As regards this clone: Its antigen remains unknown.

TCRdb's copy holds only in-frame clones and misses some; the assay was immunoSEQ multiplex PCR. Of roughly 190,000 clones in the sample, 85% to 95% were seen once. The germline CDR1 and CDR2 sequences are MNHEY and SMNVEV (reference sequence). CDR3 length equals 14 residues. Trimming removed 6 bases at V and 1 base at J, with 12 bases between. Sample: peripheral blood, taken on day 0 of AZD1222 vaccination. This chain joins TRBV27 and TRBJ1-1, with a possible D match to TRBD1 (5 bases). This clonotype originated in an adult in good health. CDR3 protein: CASSWGVANTEAFF. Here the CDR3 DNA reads TGTGCCAGCAGCTGGGGGGTGGCGAACACTGAAGCTTTCTTT.